What follows are 27 T cell receptor beta chains derived from one specimen sequenced in a study of T-cell reconstitution after alpha-beta-depleted transplantation in children. Using unique molecular identifiers, the investigators prepared the TCRbeta library. Using its own MiXCR run on the PCR reads, TCRdb lists one record per CDR3 protein. The table includes tens of thousands of distinct CDR3 sequences, just under 5% detected once. The source material was PBMCs, mostly from graft donor cells, sampled 180 days after TCRalphabeta/CD19-depleted stem cell transplant. The origin of the receptors is a boy under two years old who had a stem cell transplant for acute myeloid leukemia, so the T cells may come from the graft donor.

The sample holds many counts of this clonotype. The chain has TRBV4-3 and TRBJ2-5; D unclear. Per germline, CDR1 LGHNA and CDR2 YSLEER. This CDR3 spans 16 amino acids. V lost 0 bases and J lost 9, with 20 bases in between. As DNA, the CDR3 is TGCGCCAGCAGCCAAGATACGTCGCTCCTCCAATGGCCCCAGTACTTC. Protein: CASSQDTSLLQWPQYF.

This clonotype was detected many times. The rearrangement uses TRBV12-3 or TRBV12-4 and TRBJ2-5; no reliable D call. CDR3 size: 11 residues. V was shortened by 6 bases and J by 4 bases, with 6 bases between the two germline ends. The CDR3 region is CASSSTETQYF. In nucleotides, the CDR3 is TGTGCCAGCAGCTCGACAGAGACCCAGTACTTC.

This clonotype showed up many times. The V call is TRBV18, the J call TRBJ2-7, with 10 bases matching TRBD2. The CDR3 has 16 residues. Germline V gene data show CDR1 as KGHSH and CDR2 as LQKENI. Trimming took 2 bases from V and 4 from J; bases not matched to a gene: 8. Here the CDR3 reads CASSPWPASGGYEQYF. CDR3 in DNA: TGTGCCAGCTCACCATGGCCGGCTAGCGGGGGATACGAGCAGTACTTC.

This clonotype occurred many times. J is TRBJ2-7 and V is TRBV20-1; possibly TRBD1 or TRBD2 for D (6 bases each). Trimming removed 2 bases from V and 7 bases from J, with 15 bases in between. This CDR3 contains 13 residues. The V gene's germline CDR1 is DFQATT and CDR2 SNEGSKA (reference sequence). The CDR3 sequence is CSARIPTGGEQYF. Here the CDR3 DNA reads TGCAGTGCTAGAATCCCGACAGGAGGGGAGCAGTACTTC.

In its sample, this clonotype was seen many times. The genes are TRBV7-9 and TRBJ2-7; D not certain. The CDR3 totals 13 residues. Trimming took 3 bases from V and 2 from J, leaving 8 bases between them. Looked up from germline, CDR1 is SEHNR and CDR2 is FQNEAQ (reference sequence). The CDR3 DNA is TGTGCCAGCAGCTTCAGGAGTACCTACGAGCAGTACTTC. Translating it yields CASSFRSTYEQYF.

This clonotype appeared many times. The chain carries TRBV19 and TRBJ1-5; TRBD1 agrees at 7 bases. The V segment lost 9 bases and the J segment 5 bases; nucleotides outside the gene matches: 7. This CDR3 contains 13 residues. Germline CDR1 reads LNHDA; CDR2 reads SQIVND (reference sequence). The CDR3 coding sequence is TGTGCCAGCGCTGACAGGGACTATCAGCCCCAGCATTTT. This translates into CASADRDYQPQHF.

This clonotype was counted many times. This chain joins TRBV28 and TRBJ2-5, with a weak D call TRBD1 (5 bases). This CDR3 is built from 13 residues. Germline lookup yields CDR1 MDHEN and CDR2 SYDVKM. V lost 6 bases and J 5 bases, leaving 13 bases between the germline ends. The CDR3 DNA reads as TGTGCCAGCAGAACTCCAGGGTCGGAGACCCAGTACTTC. Translation gives CASRTPGSETQYF.

The table lists this clonotype with many counts. This rearrangement joins TRBV7-9 to TRBJ1-1; possible D gene TRBD1, 5 bases. There are 13 residues in the CDR3. Germline CDR1 is SEHNR and CDR2 is FQNEAQ (reference sequence). V was trimmed by 5 bases and J by 4 bases, leaving 11 bases between them. DNA for the CDR3: TGTGCCAGCAGCCCTCCAGGGTCCACTGAAGCTTTCTTT. Its translation: CASSPPGSTEAFF. The full variable domain, completed using reference TRBV7-9 and TRBJ1-1, is DTGVSQNPRHKITKRGQNVTFRCDPISEHNRLYWYRQTLGQGPEFLTYFQNEAQLEKSRLLSDRFSAERPKGSFSTLEIQRTEQGDSAMYLCASSPPGSTEAFFGQGTRLTVV.

Concerning this clonotype: One junction end does not reproduce the germline sequence, and a read error may be involved. This chain uses TRBV12-5 with TRBJ1-1; TRBD1 aligns across 9 bases. Germline lookup yields CDR1 LGHNT and CDR2 FRNRAP. CDR3 size: 20 residues. For the CDR3, the DNA is TGTGTTAGTGGTTTTGGGGGGACAGGGATGGGTTTAAGTACTCGCGCTGAAGCTTTCTTT. Its protein is CVSGFGGTGMGLSTRAEAFF. Complete variable domain (other parts from reference TRBV12-5 and TRBJ1-1): DARVTQTPRHKVTEMGQEVTMRCQPILGHNTVFWYRQTMMQGLELLAYFRNRAPLDDSGMPKDRFSAEMPDATLATLKIQPSEPRDSAVYFCVSGFGGTGMGLSTRAEAFFGQGTRLTVV.

This clonotype is medium-sized within its sample. The chain links TRBV7-8 to TRBJ1-2, with 9 bases that match TRBD1. CDR3 length: 14 amino acids. The V gene end was trimmed by 2 bases and the J gene end by 6 bases; junction bases not matched to a gene: 4. Germline CDR1 reads SGHVS; CDR2 reads FQNEAQ. CDR3 loop: CASSLRDRANGYTF. The DNA of the CDR3 is TGTGCCAGCAGCTTAAGGGACAGGGCGAATGGCTACACCTTC.

This clonotype appeared many times. This chain connects TRBV15 to TRBJ2-7, with D perhaps TRBD1 or TRBD2 (5 bases each). The CDR3 extends over 15 amino acids. Per germline, CDR1 LNHNV and CDR2 YYDKDF (reference sequence). V was shortened by 0 bases and J by 7 bases, with 16 bases between the two germline ends. CDR3 residues: CATSRDLGADWEQYF. Written as DNA, the CDR3 is TGTGCCACCAGCAGAGATCTCGGGGCCGACTGGGAGCAGTACTTC.

At least ten counts were recorded for this clonotype. The chain employs TRBV20-1 and TRBJ2-1; no definite D call. The V and J ends lost 0 bases and 7 bases respectively, with 1 base between them. Germline CDR1 is DFQATT and CDR2 is SNEGSKA (reference sequence). This CDR3 has 10 amino acids. This chain's CDR3 is CSARDNEQFF. In DNA form, the CDR3 reads TGCAGTGCTAGAGATAATGAGCAGTTCTTC.

This clonotype was seen at least ten times. V and J are TRBV11-2 and TRBJ1-1, with 7 bases lining up with TRBD1. V shed 6 bases and J 5 bases; nucleotides not matched to a gene: 9. This CDR3 region has 14 residues. The V gene's germline CDR1 is SGHAT and CDR2 FQNNGV. The CDR3 DNA reads TGTGCCAGCAGTCATGCCGGGACAGTGACTGAAGCTTTCTTT. Translation: CASSHAGTVTEAFF.

There are many counts of this clonotype. The chain has TRBV12-3 or TRBV12-4 and TRBJ2-5, with TRBD1 as a possible D gene (6 bases). Trimming shortened V by 1 base and J by 2 bases, and 14 bases separated the two germline ends. This CDR3 is 16 amino acids long. CDR3 residues: CASSLEGQGLQETQYF. The CDR3 DNA reads as TGTGCCAGCAGTTTAGAAGGGCAGGGGTTACAAGAGACCCAGTACTTC.

There are many counts of this clonotype. J is TRBJ2-7 and V is TRBV10-3, with D hard to call. Trimming left V 0 bases short and J 2 bases short, with 8 bases between. Looked up from germline, CDR1 is ENHRY and CDR2 is SYGVKD. The CDR3 totals 14 residues. The CDR3 region is CAISESVGTYEQYF. The CDR3, as DNA: TGTGCCATCAGTGAGTCTGTCGGCACCTACGAGCAGTACTTC.

This clonotype has just a few counts. The chain employs TRBV5-7 and TRBJ2-7; 10 nucleotides line up with TRBD1. TRBV5-7 qualifies as an ORF whose function is uncertain. J lost 4 bases, V lost 4 bases, and 8 bases had no gene match. There are 15 residues in the CDR3. Written as DNA, the CDR3 is TGTGCCAGCAGCCCCGGGACAGGGGCGGGATACGAGCAGTACTTC. Residues: CASSPGTGAGYEQYF.

This clonotype was recorded many times. This chain connects TRBV18 to TRBJ2-2, with D tentatively TRBD1 (6 bases). V lost 4 bases and J lost 1, with 13 bases in between. The CDR3 has 16 amino acids. Germline V gene lookup returns CDR1 KGHSH and CDR2 LQKENI. CDR3 sequence: CASSQFRTENTGELFF. The CDR3 bases are TGTGCCAGCTCACAATTCCGGACAGAGAACACCGGGGAGCTGTTTTTT.

This chain links TRBV12-5 with TRBJ1-1; no clear D gene. This CDR3 has 17 amino acids. From germline, CDR1 is LGHNT and CDR2 FRNRAP. The CDR3 nucleotides read TGTGCCTGCTCCCAGACGGTCAGGCCAAGACAAAACACTGAAGCTTTCTTT. Translating gives CACSQTVRPRQNTEAFF.

This clonotype appeared many times. The chain couples TRBV12-3 or TRBV12-4 to TRBJ2-6; TRBD1 matches 10 bases. This CDR3 is 18 amino acids long. The junction had 10 bases not matched to a gene; V was cut back by 6 bases and J by 2 bases. The CDR3 nucleotides read TGTGCCAGCAGCCCCACGACAGGGGGCCTAACTGGGGCCAACGTCCTGACTTTC. Encoded protein: CASSPTTGGLTGANVLTF.

This clonotype was seen at least ten times. This chain links TRBV3-1 with TRBJ2-3; D gene ambiguous. Germline values: CDR1 LGHDT, CDR2 YNNKEL (reference sequence). There are 13 residues in the CDR3. Trimming stripped 2 bases from V and 0 bases from J, with 3 bases between. The CDR3 DNA follows: TGTGCCAGCAGCCAACCTAGCACAGATACGCAGTATTTT. It yields the protein CASSQPSTDTQYF.

This clonotype was found many times. The CDR3 region is CASGDLGTDTQYF. The CDR3 DNA reads TGCGCCAGCGGAGATTTAGGGACAGATACGCAGTATTTT. The chain recombines TRBV5-1 with TRBJ2-3; D is ambiguous. V was clipped by 7 bases and J by 3 bases, with 12 bases between them. The CDR3 is made up of 13 amino acids. Germline CDR1 is SGHRS and CDR2 is YFSETQ. Full variable domain (rest looked up from reference TRBV5-1 and TRBJ2-3): KAGVTQTPRYLIKTRGQQVTLSCSPISGHRSVSWYQQTPGQGLQFLFEYFSETQRNKGNFPGRFSGRQFSNSRSEMNVSTLELGDSALYLCASGDLGTDTQYFGPGTRLTVL.

This clonotype was picked up many times. The chain uses TRBV3-1 and TRBJ2-7, with a tentative D call TRBD1 (5 bases). CDR3 length equals 13 residues. The V end lost 6 bases, the J end lost 1 base, and 10 bases lay between the germline ends. Germline V CDR1 and CDR2: LGHDT, YNNKEL (reference sequence). CDR3 sequence reads: CASSGRDSYEQYV. The DNA of the CDR3 is TGTGCCAGCAGTGGCAGGGATTCCTACGAGCAGTACGTC.

This clonotype was counted many times. CDR3 in amino acids: CASTNSMNTEAFF. The CDR3 DNA reads as TGTGCCAGCACTAACAGCATGAACACTGAAGCTTTCTTT. The V and J genes are TRBV12-3 or TRBV12-4 and TRBJ1-1; unclear D gene. There are 13 residues in the CDR3. With 7 bases removed from V and 0 bases from J, the gap between germline ends came to 9 bases.

Comment on this clonotype: This may stem from a read error, because a much larger clone lies one nucleotide away. The DNA for the CDR3 is TGTGCCAGCAGCTTAGTCATAGGAGGTCCCGGGGAGCTGTTTTTT. Its translation: CASSLVIGGPGELFF. This sequence joins TRBV7-9 and TRBJ2-2, with D tentatively TRBD2 (5 bases). The CDR3 has 15 amino acids. Looked up from germline, CDR1 is SEHNR and CDR2 is FQNEAQ (reference sequence). V was clipped by 1 base and J by 6 bases, with 12 bases between them.

The sample holds many counts of this clonotype. CDR3 sequence: CASSRGNEQFF. The CDR3, as DNA: TGTGCCAGCAGTCGGGGCAATGAGCAGTTCTTC. The V gene is TRBV12-3 or TRBV12-4, the J gene TRBJ2-1; the D gene is possibly TRBD2 (5 bases). This CDR3 has 11 amino acids. V was shortened by 5 bases and J by 6 bases, with 5 bases between the two germline ends.

This clonotype was counted at least ten times. The chain joins TRBV30 to TRBJ2-1, with TRBD2 as a possible D gene (7 bases). V dropped 7 bases and J dropped 2 bases, with 12 bases sitting between them. This CDR3 comprises 13 residues. Germline CDR1 reads GTSNPN; CDR2 reads SVGIG (reference sequence). In nucleotides, the CDR3 is TGTGCCTATGGGGGGGCCACCTACAATGAGCAGTTCTTC. Translation: CAYGGATYNEQFF.

This clonotype has ten or more counts. The rearrangement joins TRBV7-2 to TRBJ2-7; TRBD2 matches at 12 bases. The germline gives CDR1 SGHTA, CDR2 FQGNSA. Losses at the gene ends were 8 bases for V and 0 bases for J; bases not matched to a gene: 2. This CDR3 contains 14 residues. The CDR3 loop reads CASLTSGSSYEQYF. Here the CDR3 DNA reads TGTGCCAGCTTGACTAGCGGGAGCTCCTACGAGCAGTACTTC.